The rows below give T cell receptor beta chains drawn from one sample of a study of shared clonotypes between healthy human individuals. TCRdb's copy holds only in-frame clones and misses some; the assay was immunoSEQ multiplex PCR. Of about 680,000 clones listed, 90% to 95% were seen once; the top ten hold about a quarter. Sequences were obtained from naive CD8+ T cells sorted from blood. Receptor source: a young man in good health. Each CDR3 is given with its conserved first and last residue. Each record gives: V gene, J gene, clone size, D gene, CDR3 protein, CDR3 DNA. A D gene is named only where the DNA matches it firmly. Size is omitted from some rows. Given values are once, few, many or a class for expanded clones.

>TRBV7-8|TRBJ2-1|NA|NA
CASSSRGYDNEQFF
TGTGCCAGCAGCTCAAGAGGTTACGACAATGAGCAGTTCTTC
>TRBV29-1|TRBJ2-1|NA|TRBD2
CSGTSGRATNEQFF
TGCAGCGGAACTAGCGGGAGGGCCACGAATGAGCAGTTCTTC
>TRBV7-3|TRBJ2-7|NA|NA
CASSLTGESYEQYF
TGTGCCAGCAGCTTAACGGGGGAGAGTTACGAGCAGTACTTC
>TRBV19|TRBJ1-4|NA|NA
CASSMVSTNEKLFF
TGTGCCAGTAGTATGGTTTCAACTAATGAAAAACTGTTTTTT
>TRBV5-1|TRBJ2-1|NA|TRBD2
CASSPIAGGHNEQFF
TGCGCCAGCAGCCCTATAGCGGGAGGTCACAATGAGCAGTTCTTC
>TRBV14|TRBJ2-7|NA|NA
CASSRRALEQYF
TGTGCCAGCAGCCGCCGGGCTCTCGAGCAGTACTTC
>TRBV11-2|TRBJ2-3|NA|NA
CASSPSTGSYTDTQYF
TGTGCCAGCAGCCCCTCAACCGGGTCCTACACAGATACGCAGTATTTT
>TRBV5-1|TRBJ2-5|NA|NA
CASSLSSGHVQETQYF
TGCGCCAGCAGCCTATCCTCGGGACACGTCCAAGAGACCCAGTACTTC
>TRBV27|TRBJ2-7|NA|TRBD1
CASRWGVTGGGEQYF
TGTGCCAGCCGGTGGGGCGTCACAGGGGGCGGCGAGCAGTACTTC
>TRBV28|TRBJ2-7|NA|NA
CASSFYVGDSYEQYF
TGTGCCAGCAGTTTTTATGTGGGGGACTCCTACGAGCAGTACTTC
>TRBV29-1|TRBJ1-3|NA|NA
CSARQDAGNTIYF
TGCAGCGCCCGACAAGACGCTGGAAACACCATATATTTT
>TRBV19|TRBJ2-2|NA|NA
CASSIVAGELFF
TGTGCCAGTAGTATCGTGGCCGGGGAGCTGTTTTTT
>TRBV29-1|TRBJ1-5|NA|NA
CSVLTDSNQPQHF
TGCAGCGTGTTGACAGATAGCAATCAGCCCCAGCATTTT
>TRBV5-6|TRBJ2-4|NA|NA
CASSGRSGIQYF
TGTGCCAGCAGTGGCCGATCGGGCATTCAGTACTTC
>TRBV2|TRBJ2-5|NA|NA
CASRETTVEQETQYF
TGTGCCAGCAGAGAGACGACCGTAGAGCAAGAGACCCAGTACTTC
>TRBV11-2|TRBJ2-2|NA|NA
CASSLAFRGGELFF
TGTGCCAGCAGCTTAGCTTTCCGGGGCGGGGAGCTGTTTTTT
>TRBV6-1|TRBJ2-3|few|NA
CASSEAYTSTDTQYF
TGTGCCAGCAGTGAAGCATATACTAGCACAGATACGCAGTATTTT
>TRBV4-1|TRBJ2-7|NA|NA
CASSQVPGGTYEQYF
TGCGCCAGCAGCCAAGTCCCAGGGGGGACCTACGAGCAGTACTTC
>TRBV29-1|TRBJ2-1|NA|TRBD2
CSGQGLAGVGYNEQFF
TGCAGCGGCCAGGGACTAGCGGGAGTGGGTTACAATGAGCAGTTCTTC
>TRBV30|TRBJ1-5|NA|NA
CAWRQPGHFNQPQHF
TGTGCCTGGAGGCAACCGGGACACTTCAATCAGCCCCAGCATTTT
>TRBV5-1|TRBJ2-7|NA|TRBD2
CASSLADWTSGPYEQYF
TGCGCCAGCAGCTTGGCCGATTGGACTAGCGGCCCCTACGAGCAGTACTTC
>TRBV5-6|TRBJ1-2|NA|NA
CASIFFGEINYGYTF
TGTGCCAGCATATTTTTCGGGGAGATTAACTATGGCTACACCTTC
>TRBV6-5|TRBJ1-1|NA|TRBD1
CASSGGTDANTEAFF
TGTGCCAGCAGTGGGGGGACAGACGCGAACACTGAAGCTTTCTTT
>TRBV4-3|TRBJ2-5|NA|TRBD1
CASSQDPDRLGLETQYF
TGCGCCAGCAGCCAAGATCCGGACAGGCTTGGGCTGGAGACCCAGTACTTC
>TRBV4-1|TRBJ1-2|once|NA
CASSQAGGYGYTF
TGCGCCAGCAGCCAAGCCGGGGGCTATGGCTACACCTTC
>TRBV10-2|TRBJ2-1|NA|TRBD2
CASRAGVDYNEQFF
TGCGCCAGTAGAGCGGGAGTTGACTACAATGAGCAGTTCTTC
>TRBV5-6|TRBJ1-2|NA|TRBD1
CASSLAGGDDYGYTF
TGTGCCAGCAGCTTGGCAGGGGGCGACGACTATGGCTACACCTTC
>TRBV18|TRBJ2-1|NA|NA
CASSPPGEAGYNEQFF
TGTGCCAGCTCACCCCCCGGGGAGGCAGGCTACAATGAGCAGTTCTTC
>TRBV29-1|TRBJ1-1|NA|NA
CSVEGVGSTEAFF
TGCAGCGTTGAAGGGGTCGGGAGCACTGAAGCTTTCTTT
>TRBV4-1|TRBJ2-1|NA|TRBD2
CASSQPSSGSEDEQFF
TGCGCCAGCAGCCAGCCCTCTAGCGGGAGTGAGGATGAGCAGTTCTTC
>TRBV6-5|TRBJ2-7|few|NA
CASSYGSTEQYF
TGTGCCAGCAGTTACGGAAGCACCGAGCAGTACTTC
>TRBV5-4|TRBJ2-3|NA|TRBD2
CASSGTGLAGGPFQDTQYF
TGTGCCAGCAGCGGCACGGGACTAGCGGGAGGGCCGTTTCAAGATACGCAGTATTTT
>TRBV28|TRBJ1-2|many|NA
CASGWGYGYTF
TGTGCCAGCGGGTGGGGCTATGGCTACACCTTC
>TRBV30|TRBJ1-1|NA|NA
CAWSYLAEEAFF
TGTGCCTGGAGTTATTTGGCGGAAGAAGCTTTCTTT
>TRBV6-5|TRBJ1-2|NA|NA
CASSYSQGGYTF
TGTGCCAGCAGTTACTCACAAGGAGGCTACACCTTC
>TRBV11-2|TRBJ2-3|NA|TRBD2
CASSERESSIDTQYF
TGTGCCAGCAGCGAGCGGGAATCGTCCATAGATACGCAGTATTTT
>TRBV19|TRBJ2-7|once|NA
CASSISGGAFYEQYF
TGTGCCAGTAGTATCTCTGGCGGAGCCTTCTACGAGCAGTACTTC
>TRBV11-2|TRBJ2-7|NA|NA
CASSLPPGTSYEQYF
TGTGCCAGCAGCTTACCGCCGGGGACATCATACGAGCAGTACTTC
>TRBV28|TRBJ2-4|NA|TRBD1
CASSPSGQGAYF
TGTGCCAGCAGCCCCTCCGGACAGGGGGCGTACTTC
>TRBV11-3|TRBJ1-3|NA|NA
CASSPDPEGTIYF
TGTGCCAGCAGCCCCGACCCCGAAGGCACCATATATTTT
>TRBV27|TRBJ2-7|NA|TRBD1
CASSLSGQGFYEQYF
TGTGCCAGCAGTTTATCAGGACAGGGTTTCTACGAGCAGTACTTC
>TRBV9|TRBJ2-1|once|NA
CASSVKASYNEQFF
TGTGCCAGCAGCGTCAAGGCCTCCTACAATGAGCAGTTCTTC
>TRBV10-1|TRBJ2-7|NA|TRBD2
CASSPGTSGSVPYEQYF
TGCGCCAGCAGTCCCGGGACTAGCGGGAGTGTCCCCTACGAGCAGTACTTC
>TRBV28|TRBJ2-1|once|TRBD2
CASSSGLASSYNEQFF
TGTGCCAGCAGTTCTGGACTAGCTAGCTCCTACAATGAGCAGTTCTTC
>TRBV7-3|TRBJ2-1|NA|NA
CASSLGRASRYNEQFF
TGTGCCAGCAGCTTAGGCCGGGCGAGCCGCTACAATGAGCAGTTCTTC
>TRBV6-6|TRBJ1-2|NA|NA
CASSYGGFFGYTF
TGTGCCAGCAGTTATGGGGGGTTTTTTGGCTACACCTTC
>TRBV2|TRBJ2-1|NA|TRBD1
CASSEGDSTYNEQFF
TGTGCCAGCAGTGAAGGGGACAGCACCTACAATGAGCAGTTCTTC
>TRBV27|TRBJ2-2|NA|NA
CASSSVSGELFF
TGTGCCAGCAGTTCCGTTTCCGGGGAGCTGTTTTTT
>TRBV27|TRBJ1-5|NA|NA
CASSLLGDSNQPQHF
TGTGCCAGCAGTCTCCTGGGGGATAGCAATCAGCCCCAGCATTTT
>TRBV2|TRBJ2-7|NA|TRBD2
CASSELASGSKYEQYF
TGTGCCAGCAGTGAATTGGCTAGCGGGAGCAAGTACGAGCAGTACTTC
>TRBV27|TRBJ2-2|NA|NA
CASSSFTIRGANTGELFF
TGTGCCAGCAGTTCCTTCACGATACGGGGGGCTAACACCGGGGAGCTGTTTTTT
>TRBV21-1|TRBJ2-1|NA|NA
CASITSGPESRLFLNPLHNEQFF
TGTGCCAGCATCACTTCGGGGCCCGAGTCGAGACTTTTCCTGAATCCTTTACATAATGAGCAGTTCTTC
>TRBV30|TRBJ2-7|NA|TRBD1
CAWSTGTGTYEQYF
TGTGCCTGGAGTACCGGGACAGGGACCTACGAGCAGTACTTC
>TRBV5-4|TRBJ1-1|NA|NA
CASSSSRGNTEAFF
TGTGCCAGCAGCTCCAGCAGGGGGAACACTGAAGCTTTCTTT
>TRBV7-9|TRBJ2-7|NA|NA
CASARGSGYEQYF
TGTGCCAGTGCCCGGGGTAGCGGCTACGAGCAGTACTTC
>TRBV5-1|TRBJ2-5|NA|NA
CASSFTGALQETQYF
TGCGCCAGCAGCTTTACGGGGGCCTTACAAGAGACCCAGTACTTC
>TRBV5-4|TRBJ2-7|NA|NA
CASSPRGTALAEQYF
TGTGCCAGCAGCCCCCGCGGGACAGCACTAGCGGAGCAGTACTTC
>TRBV5-6|TRBJ2-1|NA|TRBD2
CASSDGTSSFVEQFF
TGTGCCAGCAGCGATGGGACTAGCTCATTTGTCGAGCAGTTCTTC
>TRBV6-4|TRBJ2-1|NA|NA
CASSDSGDEQFF
TGTGCCAGCAGTGATTCTGGGGACGAGCAGTTCTTC
>TRBV29-1|TRBJ1-1|NA|NA
CSVRVNTEAFF
TGCAGCGTAAGGGTGAACACTGAAGCTTTCTTT